This TCR beta chain was captured in a study of blood T cell repertoires in COVID-19. Study summary: The samples span acute and convalescent COVID-19 from the United States, Italy and Spain.

The V and J ends lost 6 bases and 0 bases respectively, with 12 bases between them. The CDR3 runs 16 residues. CDR1 is MNHEY, CDR2 SMNVEV, per germline (reference sequence). How the authors handled the data: Reference gene primer amplification yielded estimated nucleated cell counts. Data came from immunoSEQ multiplex PCR; TCRdb stores just in-frame clones and leaves some out. V, J and clone size reflect that table, while D and trimming were determined from the DNA. The sample includes around 210,000 clones, roughly 88% of them seen just once. The V gene is TRBV27, the J gene TRBJ1-6, with a possible D match to TRBD1 (6 bases). The clonotype was recovered from a man between 18 and 35 years old with active or convalescent COVID-19. Sequenced sample: peripheral blood. CDR3 DNA sequence: TGTGCCAGCAGAATCGGGACATACTCCTATAATTCACCCCTCCACTTT. This codes for CASRIGTYSYNSPLHF.